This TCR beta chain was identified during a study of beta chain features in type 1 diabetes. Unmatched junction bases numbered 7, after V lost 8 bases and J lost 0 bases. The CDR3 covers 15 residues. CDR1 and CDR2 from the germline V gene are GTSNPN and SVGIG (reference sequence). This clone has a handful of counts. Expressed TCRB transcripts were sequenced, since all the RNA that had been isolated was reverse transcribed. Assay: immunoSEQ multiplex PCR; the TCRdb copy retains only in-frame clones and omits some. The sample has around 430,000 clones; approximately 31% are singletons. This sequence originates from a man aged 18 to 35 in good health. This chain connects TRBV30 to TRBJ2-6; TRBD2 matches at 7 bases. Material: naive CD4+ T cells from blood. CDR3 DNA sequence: TGTGCCCTCCGGGAGGCCAGCTCTGGGGCCAACGTCCTGACTTTC. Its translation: CALREASSGANVLTF.